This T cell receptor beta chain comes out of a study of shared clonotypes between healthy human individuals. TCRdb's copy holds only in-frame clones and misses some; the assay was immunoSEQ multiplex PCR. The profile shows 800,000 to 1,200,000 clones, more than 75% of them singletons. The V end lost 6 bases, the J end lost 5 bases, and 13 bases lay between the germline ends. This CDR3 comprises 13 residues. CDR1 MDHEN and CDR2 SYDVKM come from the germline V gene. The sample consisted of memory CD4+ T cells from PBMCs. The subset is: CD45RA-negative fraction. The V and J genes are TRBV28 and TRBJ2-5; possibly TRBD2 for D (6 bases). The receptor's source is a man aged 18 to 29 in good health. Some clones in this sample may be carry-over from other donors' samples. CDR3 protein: CASSSPGVETQYF. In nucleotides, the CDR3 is TGTGCCAGCAGCTCCCCGGGGGTTGAGACCCAGTACTTC.